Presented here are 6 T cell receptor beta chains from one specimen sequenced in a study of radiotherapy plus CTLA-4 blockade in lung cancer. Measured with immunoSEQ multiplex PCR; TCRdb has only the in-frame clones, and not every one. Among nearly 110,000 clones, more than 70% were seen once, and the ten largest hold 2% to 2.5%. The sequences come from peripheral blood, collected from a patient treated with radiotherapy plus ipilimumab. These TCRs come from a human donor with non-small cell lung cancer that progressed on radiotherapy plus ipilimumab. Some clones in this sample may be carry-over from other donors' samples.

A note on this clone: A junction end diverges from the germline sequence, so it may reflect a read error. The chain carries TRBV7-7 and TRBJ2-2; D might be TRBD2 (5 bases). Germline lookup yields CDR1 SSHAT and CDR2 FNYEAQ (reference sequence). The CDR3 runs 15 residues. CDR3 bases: TGTGCTAGCAGCTTAGCGTGGGATCCAGACGGGGAGCTGTTTTTT. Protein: CASSLAWDPDGELFF.

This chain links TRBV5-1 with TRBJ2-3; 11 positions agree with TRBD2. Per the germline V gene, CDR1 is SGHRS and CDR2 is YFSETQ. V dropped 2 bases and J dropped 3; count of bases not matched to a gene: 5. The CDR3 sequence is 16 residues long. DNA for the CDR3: TGCGCCAGCAGCTTTCAAAGACTAGCGGGGACAGATACGCAGTATTTT. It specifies CASSFQRLAGTDTQYF.

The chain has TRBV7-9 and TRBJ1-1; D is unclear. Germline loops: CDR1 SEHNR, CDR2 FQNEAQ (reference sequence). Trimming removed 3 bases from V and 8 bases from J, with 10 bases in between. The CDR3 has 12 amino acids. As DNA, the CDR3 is TGTGCCAGCAGCTTTTTAGCAGGCGAAGCTTTCTTT. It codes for CASSFLAGEAFF.

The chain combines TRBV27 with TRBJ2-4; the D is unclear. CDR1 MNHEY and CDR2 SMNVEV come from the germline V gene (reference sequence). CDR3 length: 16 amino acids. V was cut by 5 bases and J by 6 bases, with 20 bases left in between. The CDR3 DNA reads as TGTGCCAGCAGTCCCCACTTTAGGGCCACGGTAAACATTCAGTACTTC. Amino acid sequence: CASSPHFRATVNIQYF.

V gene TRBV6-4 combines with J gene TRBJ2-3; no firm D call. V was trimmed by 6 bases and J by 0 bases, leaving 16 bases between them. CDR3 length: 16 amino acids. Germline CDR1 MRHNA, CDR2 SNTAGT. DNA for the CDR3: TGTGCCAGCAGCCAGGACCCCGGATTTAGCACAGATACGCAGTATTTT. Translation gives CASSQDPGFSTDTQYF.

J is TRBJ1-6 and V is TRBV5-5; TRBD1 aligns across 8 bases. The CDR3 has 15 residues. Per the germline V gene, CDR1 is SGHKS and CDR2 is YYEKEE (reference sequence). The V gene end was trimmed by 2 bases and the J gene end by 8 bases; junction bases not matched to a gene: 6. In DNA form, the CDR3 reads TGTGCCAGCAGCTTCACAGGGGGGATTGATTCACCCCTCCACTTT. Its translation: CASSFTGGIDSPLHF.